This note documents a single TCR beta chain sequence. What it binds is not known. CDR1 SGHNT and CDR2 YYREEE come from the germline V gene (reference sequence). The CDR3 runs 16 residues. V gave up 1 base and J gave up 0 bases, with 14 bases separating them. TCRdb's copy holds only in-frame clones and misses some; the assay was immunoSEQ multiplex PCR. The data show around 220,000 clones, around 94% seen once. The record originates from a study of T cell responses to AZD1222 COVID-19 vaccine. Study results and caveats: Rises in breadth and depth of Spike-specific TCRs came after two AZD1222 doses.

This sequence joins TRBV5-4 and TRBJ2-7; D call uncertain. The specimen was peripheral blood, collected 28 days after the second dose of the MenACWY control vaccine. This receptor was taken from an adult who received the MenACWY meningococcal vaccine as a control. The CDR3 loop is CASSLLAFPSSYEQYF. The CDR3 DNA sequence: TGTGCCAGCAGCTTGCTCGCTTTCCCGAGCTCCTACGAGCAGTACTTC.